The 30 T cell receptor beta chains listed next were all sequenced from one sample in a study of OX40 agonist ivuxolimab in advanced cancers. Sequencing was performed with immunoSEQ multiplex PCR; in TCRdb, only in-frame clones are kept and a portion is missing. Among 65,000 or so clones, approximately 90% were seen once, and the ten largest hold under 3.5%. The sample consisted of CD4+ or CD8+ T cells sorted from blood, taken in a trial of the OX40 agonist ivuxolimab. These receptors all come from an adult with an advanced solid tumor such as melanoma, head and neck, liver or kidney cancer.

This chain links TRBV9 with TRBJ2-2; 7 bases align to TRBD2. J was trimmed by 2 bases and V by 10 bases; bases with no gene match: 11. Germline values: CDR1 SGDLS, CDR2 YYNGEE. The CDR3 consists of 15 residues. The CDR3 DNA reads as TGTGCCTCCTCCATGGGGAGGGATAACACCGGGGAGCTGTTTTTT. Its translation: CASSMGRDNTGELFF.

With regard to this clone: Distinct nucleotide sequences in the sample also encode this CDR3. The rearrangement uses TRBV30 and TRBJ2-4, with unresolved D. This CDR3 is built from 15 residues. The germline gives CDR1 GTSNPN, CDR2 SVGIG (reference sequence). V lost 0 bases to trimming and J lost 0 bases, with 9 bases between them. The CDR3 spells CAWSVGPLAKNIQYF. In DNA form, the CDR3 reads TGTGCCTGGAGTGTCGGACCACTAGCCAAAAACATTCAGTACTTC.

The V call is TRBV28, the J call TRBJ1-2; D gene uncertain. CDR3 length: 15 amino acids. Germline values: CDR1 MDHEN, CDR2 SYDVKM. V was cut by 1 base and J by 5 bases, with 14 bases left in between. The CDR3 DNA follows: TGTGCCAGCAGTTTATCGTCGCGGAACAAGTATGGCTACACCTTC. It specifies CASSLSSRNKYGYTF.

The rearrangement uses TRBV6-1 and TRBJ2-7; tentative D call: TRBD1 (5 bases). Germline V gene lookup returns CDR1 MNHNS and CDR2 SASEGT. The CDR3 is 14 residues long. The V gene lost 4 bases and the J gene lost 3 bases, with 13 bases spanning the gap. The CDR3 bases are TGTGCCAGCAGTGGGGGTTGGGGCCACTACGAGCAGTACTTC. This codes for CASSGGWGHYEQYF.

In its sample, this clone was seen a few times. The chain links TRBV9 to TRBJ2-2; no clear D gene. V lost 0 bases and J 5 bases, leaving 11 bases between the germline ends. CDR3 length: 15 amino acids. Germline V gene sequence: CDR1 SGDLS, CDR2 YYNGEE. This CDR3 reads CASSVEGSFTGELFF. In DNA, the CDR3 is TGTGCCAGCAGCGTAGAGGGTTCCTTTACCGGGGAGCTGTTTTTT.

The table lists this clone with a count of one. The genes are TRBV7-2 and TRBJ1-1; tentative D call: TRBD1 (5 bases). The CDR3 is made up of 16 amino acids. Germline V gives CDR1 SGHTA, CDR2 FQGNSA. The V gene lost 5 bases and the J gene lost 1 base, with 17 bases spanning the gap. CDR3 DNA: TGTGCCAGCAGCCTGTGGGGGGGAACCAAGAACACTGAAGCTTTCTTT. Its translation is CASSLWGGTKNTEAFF.

The CDR3 bases are TGTGCCAGCAGCTTAGCATTAGCGGGGGGGACAGATACGCAGTATTTT. Translated, it gives CASSLALAGGTDTQYF. The rearrangement links TRBV7-2 to TRBJ2-3, with 11 nucleotides matching TRBD2. The CDR3 runs 16 residues. V lost 0 bases, J lost 3 bases, and 2 bases stayed unmatched. Germline loops: CDR1 SGHTA, CDR2 FQGNSA.

This sequence joins TRBV6-5 and TRBJ1-1; D remains ambiguous. The CDR3 has 15 amino acids. The V and J ends lost 7 bases and 5 bases respectively, with 20 bases between them. Germline CDR1 MNHEY, CDR2 SVGAGI. CDR3 sequence (DNA): TGTGCCAGCACAAAACCCGGAGACAAAGGAACTGAAGCTTTCTTT. Residues: CASTKPGDKGTEAFF.

The gene calls are TRBV4-1 and TRBJ1-5; unclear D gene. V lost 5 bases and J lost 2, with 10 bases in between. The CDR3 spans 14 residues. Looked up from germline, CDR1 is MGHRA and CDR2 is YSYEKL. The CDR3 bases are TGCGCCAGCAGCGACGCTGATCGCAATCAGCCCCAGCATTTT. It is translated as CASSDADRNQPQHF.

The CDR3 coding sequence is TGCAGCCTTTTGGACAGGGCGCAGAACGAGCAGTACTTC. Translated: CSLLDRAQNEQYF. V gene TRBV29-1 combines with J gene TRBJ2-7; 8 bases map to TRBD1. The CDR3 runs to 13 residues. V lost 8 bases and J lost 5; bases outside the gene matches: 11. CDR1 and CDR2 from the germline V gene are SQVTM and ANQGSEA.

The chain recombines TRBV11-3 with TRBJ1-6; D is possibly TRBD1 (6 bases). Germline V gene lookup returns CDR1 SGHNT and CDR2 YENEEA. The CDR3 runs 14 residues. Trimming took 3 bases from V and 7 from J, leaving 10 bases between them. Here the CDR3 reads CASSLGAINSPLHF. CDR3 DNA: TGTGCCAGCAGCTTGGGGGCAATAAATTCACCCCTCCACTTT.

V and J are TRBV27 and TRBJ1-5, with 9 bases that match TRBD1. Per germline, CDR1 MNHEY and CDR2 SMNVEV (reference sequence). V gave up 5 bases and J gave up 6 bases; unmatched junction bases: 17. This CDR3 comprises 18 residues. CDR3 sequence reads: CASSATSSGQGLGQPQHF. CDR3 DNA sequence: TGTGCCAGCAGTGCAACCTCTTCGGGACAGGGTTTGGGTCAGCCCCAGCATTTT.

The table lists this clone with a few counts. This chain connects TRBV12-1 to TRBJ1-2; the D segment call TRBD1 is taken from the table without a DNA check. TRBV12-1 is recorded as a pseudogene. The CDR3 covers 13 residues. Here the CDR3 DNA reads TGTGCCAGCAGCTTACAGGGGGCCTTTGGCTACACCTTC. As protein: CASSLQGAFGYTF.

The J gene is TRBJ2-5, the V gene TRBV13; D is tentatively TRBD1 or TRBD2 (7 bases each). Germline V CDR1 and CDR2: PRHDT, FYEKMQ (reference sequence). With 8 bases removed from V and 2 bases from J, the gap between germline ends came to 18 bases. The CDR3 is 15 residues long. The CDR3 spells CASRYRGGGQETQYF. The CDR3 DNA sequence: TGTGCCAGCCGCTACAGGGGAGGGGGACAAGAGACCCAGTACTTC. Filled out from reference TRBV13 and TRBJ2-5, the complete variable domain reads AAGVIQSPRHLIKEKRETATLKCYPIPRHDTVYWYQQGPGQDPQFLISFYEKMQSDKGSIPDRFSAQQFSDYHSELNMSSLELGDSALYFCASRYRGGGQETQYFGPGTRLLVL.

The CDR3 spells CASSLEPGPRLLFFYTF. CDR3 sequence (DNA): TGTGCCAGCAGCTTAGAGCCGGGTCCCCGTCTACTCTTTTTTTACACCTTC. V gene TRBV5-4 combines with J gene TRBJ1-2; D not certain. This CDR3 contains 17 residues. Trimming removed 2 bases from V and 11 bases from J, with 28 bases in between. Germline CDR1 reads SGHNT; CDR2 reads YYREEE (reference sequence).

This sequence joins TRBV6-6 and TRBJ1-6, with D hard to call. V was cut by 0 bases and J by 5 bases, with 5 bases left in between. Germline CDR1 MNHNY, CDR2 SVGAGI (reference sequence). CDR3 length equals 14 residues. CDR3 region: CASSYSPDNSPLHF. The CDR3, as DNA: TGTGCCAGCAGTTACTCGCCAGATAATTCACCCCTCCACTTT.

The V gene is TRBV4-2, the J gene TRBJ2-7; 8 bases line up with TRBD1. Germline CDR1 is LGHNA and CDR2 is YNFKEQ. J lost 0 bases, V lost 4 bases, and 8 bases had no gene match. The CDR3 spans 16 residues. CDR3 region: CASSPAGQDYSYEQYF. The DNA of the CDR3 is TGTGCCAGCAGCCCCGCGGGACAGGACTACTCCTACGAGCAGTACTTC.

The V and J genes are TRBV4-1 and TRBJ1-3; D not certain. Looked up from germline, CDR1 is MGHRA and CDR2 is YSYEKL. The CDR3 covers 15 residues. With 5 bases removed from V and 4 bases from J, the gap between germline ends came to 15 bases. CDR3 in amino acids: CASSSLGQRGNTIYF. The CDR3 DNA sequence: TGCGCCAGCAGCTCCCTGGGCCAGCGGGGAAACACCATATATTTT.

On this clone: This sample also contains other DNA sequences that code for the same CDR3. This sequence joins TRBV20-1 and TRBJ2-1; D is undetermined. The germline V and J ends were trimmed by 0 bases and 10 bases, with 7 bases remaining between them. This CDR3 spans 11 amino acids. Germline V gives CDR1 DFQATT, CDR2 SNEGSKA (reference sequence). The CDR3 DNA reads TGCAGTGCTAGAGAGGGGTGGGAGCAGTTCTTC. Protein sequence: CSAREGWEQFF.

The chain links TRBV28 to TRBJ1-2; D gene uncertain. CDR1 MDHEN and CDR2 SYDVKM come from the germline V gene. Trimming left V 6 bases short and J 4 bases short, with 18 bases between. CDR3 size: 15 residues. The CDR3 DNA follows: TGTGCCAGCAGGACCGGGCCCGCCCCCAGCTATGGCTACACCTTC. Translated, it gives CASRTGPAPSYGYTF.

This clone has only one observation. V is TRBV18 and J is TRBJ2-7; D is perhaps TRBD1 (5 bases). The V and J ends lost 2 bases and 4 bases respectively, with 9 bases between them. Germline V gene lookup returns CDR1 KGHSH and CDR2 LQKENI. CDR3 size: 13 residues. The CDR3 DNA reads TGTGCCAGCTCACCATTTCAGGGTTACGAGCAGTACTTC. It specifies CASSPFQGYEQYF.

V gene TRBV5-1 combines with J gene TRBJ1-2; 10 positions agree with TRBD1. Germline V gene sequence: CDR1 SGHRS, CDR2 YFSETQ. With V trimmed by 0 bases and J by 4 bases, 3 bases remained unmatched. The CDR3 sequence is 15 residues long. This CDR3 is CASSLGDRGGYGYTF. The CDR3 DNA reads TGCGCCAGCAGCTTGGGGGACAGGGGAGGCTATGGCTACACCTTC.

V usage is TRBV28 and J usage is TRBJ1-5; weak D call: TRBD1 (5 bases). The V gene's germline CDR1 is MDHEN and CDR2 SYDVKM. The CDR3 runs to 15 residues. Trimming pared 3 bases from V and 0 bases from J, leaving 9 bases between. CDR3 protein: CASSLTGASNQPQHF. The CDR3 bases are TGTGCCAGCAGTTTGACTGGGGCTAGCAATCAGCCCCAGCATTTT.

The V call is TRBV7-2, the J call TRBJ2-1; D is possibly TRBD1 (6 bases). This CDR3 is built from 15 residues. Germline V gene data show CDR1 as SGHTA and CDR2 as FQGNSA. Trimming took 3 bases from V and 3 from J, leaving 12 bases between them. This CDR3 is CASSLTRGHYNEQFF. The CDR3 bases are TGTGCCAGCAGCTTGACCAGGGGACACTACAATGAGCAGTTCTTC.

The chain links TRBV28 to TRBJ1-2; 7 bases match TRBD1. Per germline, CDR1 MDHEN and CDR2 SYDVKM. The CDR3 runs 14 residues. V lost 6 bases, J lost 5 bases, and 9 bases stayed unmatched. In nucleotides, the CDR3 is TGTGCCAGCAGGACCACCGGGACAGATTATGGCTACACCTTC. Translating it yields CASRTTGTDYGYTF.

Worth noting for this clone: One end of the junction is discordant with germline, which a read error may explain. This chain joins TRBV15 and TRBJ1-2; unclear D gene. The CDR3 spans 12 residues. Looked up from germline, CDR1 is LNHNV and CDR2 is YYDKDF (reference sequence). The CDR3 nucleotides are TGTGCCACCAGCGGAGAAGGGTATGGCTACACCTTC. Translated: CATSGEGYGYTF.

This chain joins TRBV11-2 and TRBJ2-5; D is perhaps TRBD1 or TRBD2 (5 bases each). CDR1 and CDR2 from the germline V gene are SGHAT and FQNNGV. The CDR3 extends over 13 amino acids. Trimming removed 0 bases at V and 9 bases at J, with 11 bases between. The CDR3 spells CASSLEGPGSQYF. The CDR3 DNA is TGTGCCAGCAGCTTAGAGGGACCCGGCTCCCAGTACTTC.

The DNA for the CDR3 is TGTGCCAGCAAAAGGGCGAGCTCCTATAATTCACCCCTCCACTTT. The encoded protein is CASKRASSYNSPLHF. The chain has TRBV6-5 and TRBJ1-6, with unresolved D. Germline lookup yields CDR1 MNHEY and CDR2 SVGAGI. The CDR3 totals 15 residues. Trimming removed 7 bases from V and 0 bases from J, with 10 bases in between.

The V and J genes are TRBV2 and TRBJ1-1; D gene uncertain. V lost 5 bases, J lost 11 bases, and 12 bases lay in between. The CDR3 loop spans 11 amino acids. Germline CDR1 SNHLY, CDR2 FYNNEI. In nucleotides, the CDR3 is TGTGCCAGCAGTTCGGCCGTCGGGGCTTTCTTT. Protein: CASSSAVGAFF.

V usage is TRBV5-4 and J usage is TRBJ2-2; D may be TRBD2 (6 bases). Trimming took off 7 bases at V and 4 bases at J, with 17 bases between the two ends. In germline, CDR1 is SGHNT, CDR2 YYREEE (reference sequence). The CDR3 runs 15 residues. The CDR3 sequence is CASRVDRAGTGELFF. Here the CDR3 DNA reads TGTGCCAGCCGCGTCGACAGAGCGGGCACCGGGGAGCTGTTTTTT.